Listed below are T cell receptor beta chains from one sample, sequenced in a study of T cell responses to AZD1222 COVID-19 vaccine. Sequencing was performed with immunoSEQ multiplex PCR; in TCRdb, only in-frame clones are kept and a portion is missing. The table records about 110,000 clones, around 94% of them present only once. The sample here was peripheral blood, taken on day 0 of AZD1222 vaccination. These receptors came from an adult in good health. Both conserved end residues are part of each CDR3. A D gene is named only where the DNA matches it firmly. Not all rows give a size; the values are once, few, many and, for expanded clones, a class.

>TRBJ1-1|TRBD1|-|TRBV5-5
TGTGCCAGCAGCTTGATCGCCGCCGGACAGGGATCAGGCACTGAAGCTTTCTTT
CASSLIAAGQGSGTEAFF
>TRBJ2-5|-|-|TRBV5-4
TGTGCCAGCAGCAACACCCACTCAGGACAAGACCAAGAGACCCAGTACTTC
CASSNTHSGQDQETQYF
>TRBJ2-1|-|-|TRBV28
TGTGCCAGCAGTTTTTTTCACCCAGTAGACAATGAGCAGTTCTTC
CASSFFHPVDNEQFF
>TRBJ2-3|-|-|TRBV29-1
TGCAGCACCGTGAGCCCCACAGATACGCAGTATTTT
CSTVSPTDTQYF
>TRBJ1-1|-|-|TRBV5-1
TGCGCCAGCAGCTTGGTCTCAGGAGGGAACACTGAAGCTTTCTTT
CASSLVSGGNTEAFF
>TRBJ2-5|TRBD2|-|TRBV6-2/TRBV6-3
TGTGCCAGCAGTTACATGCGGGGGACCCAAGAGACCCAGTACTTC
CASSYMRGTQETQYF
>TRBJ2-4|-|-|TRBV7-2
TGTGCCAGCAGCTTACAGAGGGGATCAAACATTCAGTACTTC
CASSLQRGSNIQYF
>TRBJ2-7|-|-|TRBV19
TGTGCACAAACACCCTACTACTACGAGCAGTACTTC
CAQTPYYYEQYF
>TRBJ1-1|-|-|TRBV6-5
TGTGCCAGCAGTTACTCTTGGGGGAACACTGAAGCTTTCTTT
CASSYSWGNTEAFF
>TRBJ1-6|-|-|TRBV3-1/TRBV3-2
TGTGCCAGCAGCGAGGCCGGATCACCCCTCCACTTT
CASSEAGSPLHF
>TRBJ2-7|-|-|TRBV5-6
TGTGCCAGCAGCTTGGGCGGCAAAAGCTACGAGCAGTACTTC
CASSLGGKSYEQYF
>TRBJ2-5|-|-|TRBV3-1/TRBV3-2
TGTGCCAGCAGCCAGAGGACCCAGTACTTC
CASSQRTQYF
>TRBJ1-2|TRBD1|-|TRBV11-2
TGTGCCAGCAGCTCCCCCCGGGACAGGGTCGGCTACACCTTC
CASSSPRDRVGYTF
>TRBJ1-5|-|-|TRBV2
TGTGCCAGCCATAATGAACGCGATCAGCCCCAGCATTTT
CASHNERDQPQHF
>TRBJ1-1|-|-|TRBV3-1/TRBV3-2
TGTGCCAGCAGCCGGTCGGGGGGGGCCGGAGAAGCTTTCTTT
CASSRSGGAGEAFF
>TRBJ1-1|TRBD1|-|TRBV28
TGTGCCAGCAGTCCGGGAGAGGGGGCTTTCACTGAAGCTTTCTTT
CASSPGEGAFTEAFF
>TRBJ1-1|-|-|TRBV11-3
TGTGCCAGCAGCTTAGACGTGATCCTAACTGAAGCTTTCTTT
CASSLDVILTEAFF
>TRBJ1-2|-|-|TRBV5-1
TGCGCCAGCAGCTTGGGGTCCAGGGAGGGCTACACCTTC
CASSLGSREGYTF
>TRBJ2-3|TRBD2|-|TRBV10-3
TGTGCCATCAGTGATTACCAAGCGGGAAGTGGGACAGATACGCAGTATTTT
CAISDYQAGSGTDTQYF
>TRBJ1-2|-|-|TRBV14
TGTGCCAGCAGCCCGAGCCGGGGTCTGGGATATGGCTACACCTTC
CASSPSRGLGYGYTF
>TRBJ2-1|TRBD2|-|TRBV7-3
TGTGCCAGCAGCTACTACCCTAGCGGGGGTGACGATGAGCAGTTCTTC
CASSYYPSGGDDEQFF
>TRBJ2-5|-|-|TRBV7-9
TGTGCCAGCAGCTTAGTTGGGGAGGTCGGAGAGACCCAGTACTTC
CASSLVGEVGETQYF
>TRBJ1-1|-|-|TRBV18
TGTGCCAGCTCACCGTCACAGGGAGGGGACACTGAAGCTTTCTTT
CASSPSQGGDTEAFF
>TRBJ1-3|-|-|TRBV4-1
TGCGCCAGCAGCCAAGCGACGGGGACTGGAAACACCATATATTTT
CASSQATGTGNTIYF
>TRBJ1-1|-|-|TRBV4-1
TGCGCCAGCAGCCAAGAAGTTAGTAGAAACACTGAAGCTTTCTTT
CASSQEVSRNTEAFF
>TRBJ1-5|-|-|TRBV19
TGTGCCAGTAGATTCACAGTCAATCAGCCCCAGCATTTT
CASRFTVNQPQHF
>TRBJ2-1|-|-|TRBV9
TGTGCCAGCAGCGTAGTAGATTTCTCCTACAATGAGCAGTTCTTC
CASSVVDFSYNEQFF
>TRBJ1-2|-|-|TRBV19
TGTGCCACCGAGGTCGGACCCCTCTCTGGCTACACCTTC
CATEVGPLSGYTF
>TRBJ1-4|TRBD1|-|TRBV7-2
TGTGCCAGCAGCCAGACAGGGGCAAGGGAAAAACTGTTTTTT
CASSQTGAREKLFF
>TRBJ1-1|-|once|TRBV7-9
TGTGCCAGCAGCTTAGGTCAGACAGACTACACTGAAGCTTTCTTT
CASSLGQTDYTEAFF
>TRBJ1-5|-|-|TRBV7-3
TGTGCCAGCAGCCCCACCTCGGTGCCCCAGCCCCAGCATTTT
CASSPTSVPQPQHF
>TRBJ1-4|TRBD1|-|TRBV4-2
TGTGCCAGCAGACCAGGGGGCGAGGCTAATGAAAAACTGTTTTTT
CASRPGGEANEKLFF
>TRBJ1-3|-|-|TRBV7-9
TGTGCCAGCAGCTTAGTAATGGGTTCTGGAAACACCATATATTTT
CASSLVMGSGNTIYF